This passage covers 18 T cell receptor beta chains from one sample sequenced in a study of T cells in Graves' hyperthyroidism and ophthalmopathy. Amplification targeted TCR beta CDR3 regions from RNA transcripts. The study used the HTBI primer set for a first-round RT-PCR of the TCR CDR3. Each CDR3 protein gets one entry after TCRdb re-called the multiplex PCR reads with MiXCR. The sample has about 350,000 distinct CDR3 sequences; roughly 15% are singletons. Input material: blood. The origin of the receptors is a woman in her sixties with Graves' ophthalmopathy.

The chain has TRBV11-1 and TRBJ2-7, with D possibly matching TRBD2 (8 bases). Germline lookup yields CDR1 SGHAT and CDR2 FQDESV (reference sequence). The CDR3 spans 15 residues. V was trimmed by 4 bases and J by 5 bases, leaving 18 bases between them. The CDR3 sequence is CASSSRAGGLDEQYF. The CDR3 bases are TGTGCCAGCAGCTCGAGGGCAGGGGGACTAGACGAGCAGTACTTC.

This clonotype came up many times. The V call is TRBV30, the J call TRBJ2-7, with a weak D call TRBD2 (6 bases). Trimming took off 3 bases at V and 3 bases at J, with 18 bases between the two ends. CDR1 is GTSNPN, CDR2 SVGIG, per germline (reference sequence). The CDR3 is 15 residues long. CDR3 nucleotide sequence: TGTGCCTGGAGCGCCGGAGCCACCGGGGGCTACGAGCAGTACTTC. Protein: CAWSAGATGGYEQYF.

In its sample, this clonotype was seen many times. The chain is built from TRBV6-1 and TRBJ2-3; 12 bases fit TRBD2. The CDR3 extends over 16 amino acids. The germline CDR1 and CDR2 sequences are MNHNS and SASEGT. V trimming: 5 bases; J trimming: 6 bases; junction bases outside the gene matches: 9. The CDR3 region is CASSRLAGAQGDTQYF. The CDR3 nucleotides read TGTGCCAGCAGTCGACTAGCGGGAGCCCAGGGCGATACGCAGTATTTT.

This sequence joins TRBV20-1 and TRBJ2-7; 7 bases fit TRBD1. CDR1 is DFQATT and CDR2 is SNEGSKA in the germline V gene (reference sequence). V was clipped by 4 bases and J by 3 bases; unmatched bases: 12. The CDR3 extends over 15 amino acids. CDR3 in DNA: TGCAGTGCTACCGGTGGTGGGACAGCCGTCTACGAGCAGTACTTC. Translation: CSATGGGTAVYEQYF.

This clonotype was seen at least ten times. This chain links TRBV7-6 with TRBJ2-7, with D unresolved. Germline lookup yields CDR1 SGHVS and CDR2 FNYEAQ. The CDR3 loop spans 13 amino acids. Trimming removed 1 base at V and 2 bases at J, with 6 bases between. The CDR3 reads CASSLVPAYEQYF. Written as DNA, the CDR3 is TGTGCCAGCAGCTTAGTTCCAGCCTACGAGCAGTACTTC.

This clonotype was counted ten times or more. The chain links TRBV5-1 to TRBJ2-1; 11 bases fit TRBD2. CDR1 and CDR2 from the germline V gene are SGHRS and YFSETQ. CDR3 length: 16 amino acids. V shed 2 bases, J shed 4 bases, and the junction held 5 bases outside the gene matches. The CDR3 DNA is TGCGCCAGCAGCTTTAGTAGGACTAGCGGGTACAATGAGCAGTTCTTC. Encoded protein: CASSFSRTSGYNEQFF.

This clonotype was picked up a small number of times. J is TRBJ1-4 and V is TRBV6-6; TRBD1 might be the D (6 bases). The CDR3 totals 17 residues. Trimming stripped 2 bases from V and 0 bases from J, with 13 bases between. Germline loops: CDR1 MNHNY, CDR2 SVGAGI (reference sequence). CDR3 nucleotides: TGTGCCAGCAGTTACCGCCCTCGGACAGCAACTAATGAAAAACTGTTTTTT. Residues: CASSYRPRTATNEKLFF.

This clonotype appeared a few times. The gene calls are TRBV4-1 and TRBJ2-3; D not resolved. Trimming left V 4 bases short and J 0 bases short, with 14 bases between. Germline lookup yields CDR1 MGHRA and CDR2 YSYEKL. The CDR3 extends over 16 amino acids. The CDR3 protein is CASSPFEPASTDTQYF. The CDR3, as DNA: TGCGCCAGCAGCCCTTTCGAGCCCGCTAGCACAGATACGCAGTATTTT.

CDR3 protein: CSAEVPLHREGSPLHF. CDR3 nucleotide sequence: TGCAGTGCTGAGGTTCCCCTTCACAGGGAAGGCTCACCCCTCCACTTT. The gene calls are TRBV20-1 and TRBJ1-6; tentatively, D is TRBD1 (6 bases). CDR1 and CDR2 from the germline V gene are DFQATT and SNEGSKA (reference sequence). The length of the CDR3 is 16 residues. Trimming took 5 bases from V and 10 from J, leaving 24 bases between them.

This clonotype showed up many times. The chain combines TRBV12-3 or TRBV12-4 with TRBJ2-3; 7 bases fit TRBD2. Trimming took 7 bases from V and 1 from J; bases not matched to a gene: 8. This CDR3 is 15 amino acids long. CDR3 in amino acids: CASTLRTSGTDTQYF. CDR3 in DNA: TGTGCCAGCACCCTTCGAACTAGCGGCACAGATACGCAGTATTTT.

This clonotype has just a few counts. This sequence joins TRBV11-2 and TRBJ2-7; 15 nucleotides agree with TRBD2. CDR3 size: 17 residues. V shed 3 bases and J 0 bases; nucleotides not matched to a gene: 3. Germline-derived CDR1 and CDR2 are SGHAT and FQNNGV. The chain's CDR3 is CASSLGLAGGFSYEQYF. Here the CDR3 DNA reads TGTGCCAGCAGCTTGGGACTAGCGGGAGGTTTCTCCTACGAGCAGTACTTC.

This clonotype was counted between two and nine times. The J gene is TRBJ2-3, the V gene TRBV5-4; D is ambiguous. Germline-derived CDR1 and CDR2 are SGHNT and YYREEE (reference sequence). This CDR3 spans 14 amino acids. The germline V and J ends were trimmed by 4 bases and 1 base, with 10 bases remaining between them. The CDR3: CASSPPSRTDTQYF. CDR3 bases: TGTGCCAGCAGCCCCCCAAGCCGCACAGATACGCAGTATTTT.

CDR3 amino acids: CASTSGRLSTGELFF. DNA of the CDR3: TGTGCCAGCACTAGCGGGAGATTGAGCACCGGGGAGCTGTTTTTT. V usage is TRBV11-2 and J usage is TRBJ2-2; 10 bases are a match to TRBD2. The V gene end was trimmed by 7 bases and the J gene end by 4 bases; junction bases not matched to a gene: 6. This CDR3 has 15 residues. CDR1 is SGHAT and CDR2 is FQNNGV in the germline V gene. Combining the CDR3 with reference TRBV11-2 and TRBJ2-2 gives the whole variable domain EAGVAQSPRYKIIEKRQSVAFWCNPISGHATLYWYQQILGQGPKLLIQFQNNGVVDDSQLPKDRFSAERLKGVDSTLKIQPAKLEDSAVYLCASTSGRLSTGELFFGEGSRLTVL.

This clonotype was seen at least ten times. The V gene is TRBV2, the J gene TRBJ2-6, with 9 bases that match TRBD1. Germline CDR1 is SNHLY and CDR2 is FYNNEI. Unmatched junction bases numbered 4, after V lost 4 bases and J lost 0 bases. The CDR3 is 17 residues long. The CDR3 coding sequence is TGTGCCAGCAGTGGGGACAGGGAAGGCTCTGGGGCCAACGTCCTGACTTTC. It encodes CASSGDREGSGANVLTF. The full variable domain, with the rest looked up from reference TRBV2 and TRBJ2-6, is EPEVTQTPSHQVTQMGQEVILRCVPISNHLYFYWYRQILGQKVEFLVSFYNNEISEKSEIFDDQFSVERPDGSNFTLKIRSTKLEDSAMYFCASSGDREGSGANVLTFGAGSRLTVL.

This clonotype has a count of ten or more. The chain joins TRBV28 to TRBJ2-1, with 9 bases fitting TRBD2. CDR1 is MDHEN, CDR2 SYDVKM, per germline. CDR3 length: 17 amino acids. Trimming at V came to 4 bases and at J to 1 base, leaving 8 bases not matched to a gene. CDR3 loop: CASSSPSGIRSYNEQFF. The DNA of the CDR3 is TGTGCCAGCAGTTCTCCTAGCGGGATCCGGTCCTACAATGAGCAGTTCTTC.

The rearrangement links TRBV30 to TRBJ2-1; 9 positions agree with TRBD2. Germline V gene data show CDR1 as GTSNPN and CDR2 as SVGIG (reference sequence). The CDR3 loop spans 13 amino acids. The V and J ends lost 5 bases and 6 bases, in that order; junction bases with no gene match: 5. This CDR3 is CAWRLAGTNEQFF. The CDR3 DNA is TGTGCCTGGCGGCTAGCGGGGACCAATGAGCAGTTCTTC.

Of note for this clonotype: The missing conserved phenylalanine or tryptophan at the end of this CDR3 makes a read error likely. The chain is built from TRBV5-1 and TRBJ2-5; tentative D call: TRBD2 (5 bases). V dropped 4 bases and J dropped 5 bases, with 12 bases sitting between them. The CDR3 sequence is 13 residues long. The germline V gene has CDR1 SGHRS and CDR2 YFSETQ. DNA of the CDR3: TGCGCCAGCAGCCCGGCCGGGGAGGAGACCCAGTACTCC. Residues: CASSPAGEETQYS.

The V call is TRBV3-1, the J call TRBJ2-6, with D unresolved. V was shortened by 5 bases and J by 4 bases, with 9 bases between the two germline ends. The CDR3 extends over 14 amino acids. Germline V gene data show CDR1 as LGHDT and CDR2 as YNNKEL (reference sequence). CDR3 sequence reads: CASSLAPGANVLTF. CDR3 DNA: TGTGCCAGCAGCTTGGCCCCCGGGGCCAACGTCCTGACTTTC.